A selection of T cell receptor beta chains follows, all from one sample in a study of beta chain features in type 1 diabetes. Method: immunoSEQ multiplex PCR; TCRdb's copy keeps in-frame clones and lacks some. This sample has approximately 260,000 clones; just over 20% occur once, and the top ten carry approximately 0.029%. Sequencing input: naive CD4+ T cells from blood. The receptors shown here come from a woman between 35 and 50 years old with type 1 diabetes. CDR3s include the opening cysteine and the closing phenylalanine or tryptophan. D genes are given only for firm matches. Clone size is stated in some rows and not others, as once, few, many or a class when expanded.

clone_size,d_call,v_call,j_call,cdr3_nt,cdr3_aa
few,.,TRBV28,TRBJ1-5,TGTGCCAGCAGTTTAGTAGCCAGGGGATGGAATCAGCCCCAGCATTTT,CASSLVARGWNQPQHF
.,.,TRBV4-1,TRBJ1-5,TGCGCCAGCAGCCTATCCTCGACAGGAGGTAATCAGCCCCAGCATTTT,CASSLSSTGGNQPQHF
.,.,TRBV11-2,TRBJ2-1,TGTGCCAGCAGCTTAGATCGAGGCCACTACAATGAGCAGTTCTTC,CASSLDRGHYNEQFF
.,.,TRBV11-1,TRBJ2-1,TGTGCCAGCAGCTTAGGACTTTACAATGAGCAGTTCTTC,CASSLGLYNEQFF
.,TRBD1,TRBV6-6,TRBJ1-5,TGTGCCATCCGTCCGGGACAGAAAGATCAGCCCCAGCATTTT,CAIRPGQKDQPQHF
few,TRBD2,TRBV4-1,TRBJ2-2,TGCGCCAGCAGCCGAGCTCCTAGCGGGCTGAACACCGGGGAGCTGTTTTTT,CASSRAPSGLNTGELFF
.,.,TRBV7-2,TRBJ1-1,TGTGCCAGCAGCTTAGCCGGGGGTATCATGAACACTGAAGCTTTCTTT,CASSLAGGIMNTEAFF
.,.,TRBV28,TRBJ1-1,TGTGCCAGCAGGCAACAAGACACTGAAGCTTTCTTT,CASRQQDTEAFF
.,.,TRBV9,TRBJ1-2,TGTGCCAGCAGCGTAGCGGGTAACTATGGCTACACCTTC,CASSVAGNYGYTF
few,.,TRBV25-1,TRBJ1-2,TGTGCCAGCACCGGGCCGGACTCCTGGGACTATGGCTACACCTTC,CASTGPDSWDYGYTF
.,.,TRBV30,TRBJ2-7,TGTGCCTGGAGGAGGGTTGGGAACTACGAGCAGTACTTC,CAWRRVGNYEQYF
.,TRBD1,TRBV7-2,TRBJ2-7,TGTGCCAGCAGTCAAAGGACAGGGGGAAGGGAGCAGTACTTC,CASSQRTGGREQYF
few,.,TRBV4-1,TRBJ2-7,TGCGCCAGCAGCCAAGGAGTGCAGGGTACCTACGAGCAGTACTTC,CASSQGVQGTYEQYF
few,TRBD1,TRBV7-2,TRBJ2-7,TGTGCCAGCAGCTTAGGGGGGACAGGGGCCTACGAGCAGTACTTC,CASSLGGTGAYEQYF
few,TRBD1,TRBV6-6,TRBJ1-2,TGTGCCAGCAGTCGGGGGACCGGACAGGGAGATGGCTACACCTTC,CASSRGTGQGDGYTF
.,TRBD2,TRBV27,TRBJ2-5,TGTGCCAGCAGTAGCGGGAATTTAGAGACCCAGTACTTC,CASSSGNLETQYF
few,TRBD1,TRBV6-5,TRBJ2-7,TGTGCCAGCAGTTACAACAGGGGTCCCTCCTACGAGCAGTACTTC,CASSYNRGPSYEQYF
.,.,TRBV7-9,TRBJ1-2,TGTGCCAGCAGCGGGACCACAGGGTTCTATGGCTACACCTTC,CASSGTTGFYGYTF
few,.,TRBV29-1,TRBJ2-3,TGCAGCGCCGATACAGACGCAGATACGCAGTATTTT,CSADTDADTQYF
few,TRBD1,TRBV2,TRBJ1-2,TGTGCCAGCAGGGTACAGGGGGCCTATGGCTACACCTTC,CASRVQGAYGYTF
.,.,TRBV11-2,TRBJ1-1,TGTGCCAGCTCCCTAAATGGAGTTAACACTGAAGCTTTCTTT,CASSLNGVNTEAFF
.,TRBD1,TRBV18,TRBJ2-1,TGTGCCAGCTCCCCGGGACAGGCCTACAATGAGCAGTTCTTC,CASSPGQAYNEQFF
.,TRBD1,TRBV5-1,TRBJ1-2,TGCGCCAGCAGCATAGGGGGCGACTATGGCTACACCTTC,CASSIGGDYGYTF
.,.,TRBV5-1,TRBJ1-3,TGCGCCAGCAGCTTGGTGACCGGGACTGGAAACACCATATATTTT,CASSLVTGTGNTIYF
few,.,TRBV6-6,TRBJ1-2,TGTGCCAGCAGCTTACCGGCGGGGGGCAGCTATGGCTACACCTTC,CASSLPAGGSYGYTF
.,.,TRBV19,TRBJ1-2,TGTGCCATCGGAGGCCTATTGAGTGGCTACACCTTC,CAIGGLLSGYTF
.,.,TRBV7-2,TRBJ2-5,TGTGCCAGCAGTCCCGGGGGCCAAGAGACCCAGTACTTC,CASSPGGQETQYF
few,TRBD1,TRBV7-2,TRBJ2-7,TGTGCCAGCAGCTTTGGACAGGGAGGCTTCTACGAGCAGTACTTC,CASSFGQGGFYEQYF
.,TRBD1,TRBV7-9,TRBJ2-5,TGTGCCAGCAGCACCTACAGGGGGCGAGAGACCCAGTACTTC,CASSTYRGRETQYF
few,.,TRBV10-3,TRBJ2-7,TGTGCCATCAAGGGGGACGGAGGCTACGAGCAGTACTTC,CAIKGDGGYEQYF
.,.,TRBV7-2,TRBJ2-7,TGTGCCAGCAGCCCCCAAGTACTAGCCTACGAGCAGTACTTC,CASSPQVLAYEQYF
.,.,TRBV2,TRBJ1-5,TGTGCCAGCAGGGGACTATGGAATCAGCCCCAGCATTTT,CASRGLWNQPQHF
.,TRBD2,TRBV9,TRBJ2-4,TGTGCCAGCAGCTCGGGGACTAGCGTGGTAGACATTCAGTACTTC,CASSSGTSVVDIQYF
once,.,TRBV30,TRBJ1-3,TGTGCCTGGAGTGTAAGCGGCAGCTTCACTGGAAACACCATATATTTT,CAWSVSGSFTGNTIYF
.,.,TRBV19,TRBJ2-5,TGTGCCAGCGCCGGGACAACATCGGAGACCCAGTACTTC,CASAGTTSETQYF
few,.,TRBV7-9,TRBJ1-5,TGTGCCAGCAGCCGACAGGTCAATCAGCCCCAGCATTTT,CASSRQVNQPQHF
few,.,TRBV9,TRBJ1-1,TGTGCCAGCAGCGTAACCTGGGGGGTCACTGAAGCTTTCTTT,CASSVTWGVTEAFF
.,.,TRBV6-5,TRBJ1-2,TGTGCCAGCAGTTCCGGGAGTCTGGCGGGAGGCTACACCTTC,CASSSGSLAGGYTF
few,TRBD2,TRBV19,TRBJ2-5,TGTGCCAGTAGTAGGGGACTAGCGGATGGGACCCAGTACTTC,CASSRGLADGTQYF
few,.,TRBV25-1,TRBJ1-1,TGTGCCAGCAGTGGCTTCTCAGGGAACACTGAAGCTTTCTTT,CASSGFSGNTEAFF
.,.,TRBV9,TRBJ2-1,TGTGCCAGCAGCGCGACAGTGAATGCCTACAATGAGCAGTTCTTC,CASSATVNAYNEQFF
few,TRBD1,TRBV10-3,TRBJ2-7,TGTGCCATCAGTGGGGGACAGGGGGTTTACTACGAGCAGTACTTC,CAISGGQGVYYEQYF
.,TRBD1,TRBV15,TRBJ1-5,TGTGCCACCAGCAGAGGCCGCGGGACAGCGAGCTATAGCAATCAGCCCCAGCATTTT,CATSRGRGTASYSNQPQHF
.,.,TRBV29-1,TRBJ1-2,TGCAGCGTCTCGAGCGGGACACGTCTCTTCTATGGCTACACCTTC,CSVSSGTRLFYGYTF
.,.,TRBV15,TRBJ1-6,TGTGCCACCAGCAGAGATCAGGTGGTTTCACCCCTCCACTTT,CATSRDQVVSPLHF
few,.,TRBV20-1,TRBJ2-1,TGCAGCGCCACCCGGTTCAATGAGCAGTTCTTC,CSATRFNEQFF
few,TRBD1,TRBV7-9,TRBJ2-7,TGTGCCAGCAGCTGGCAGGGGGCCTACGAGCAGTACTTC,CASSWQGAYEQYF
.,.,TRBV29-1,TRBJ2-1,TGCAGCGTTGAGCCCCCGGGGTACTGGGGCAATGAGCAGTTCTTC,CSVEPPGYWGNEQFF
.,.,TRBV27,TRBJ1-1,TGTGCCAGCAGTTTTGAGACTGGGAACACTGAAGCTTTCTTT,CASSFETGNTEAFF
few,TRBD1,TRBV5-1,TRBJ2-7,TGCGCCAGCAGCTTGGAAGACAGGGGTCCGTACGAGCAGTACTTC,CASSLEDRGPYEQYF
few,TRBD1,TRBV14,TRBJ2-5,TGTGCCAGCGGACAGGACCATCGAGAGACCCAGTACTTC,CASGQDHRETQYF
few,.,TRBV28,TRBJ2-7,TGTGCCAGCAGCCTCCAAGCGGTCTACGAGCAGTACTTC,CASSLQAVYEQYF
.,.,TRBV7-3,TRBJ2-7,TGTGCCAGCAGCTTACTGGCAGGGAATAGGAAGTACTTC,CASSLLAGNRKYF
.,TRBD2,TRBV9,TRBJ2-7,TGTGCCAGCAGCCCGGGGACTAGCGGGGATTACGAGCAGTACTTC,CASSPGTSGDYEQYF